A single sample is the source of the 17 T cell receptor beta chains below, sequenced in a study of shared clonotypes between healthy human individuals. TCRdb's copy holds only in-frame clones and misses some; the assay was immunoSEQ multiplex PCR. The sample includes 2 million to 2.5 million clones, 90% to 95% seen only once; the top ten take 0.35% to 0.5%. The sequencing input was naive CD4+ T cells from PBMCs. Subset: CD45RA+ positively selected. These receptors all stem from a man between 18 and 35 years old in good health. Some clones in this sample may be carry-over from other donors' samples.

This clone has only one observation. The chain links TRBV2 to TRBJ2-7, with TRBD2 matching 9 bases. In germline, CDR1 is SNHLY, CDR2 FYNNEI. J was trimmed by 6 bases and V by 7 bases; bases with no gene match: 13. The CDR3 covers 15 residues. The CDR3 loop reads CASTRGVSGSSEQYF. The CDR3 nucleotides are TGTGCCAGCACCAGGGGGGTTAGCGGGAGCAGCGAGCAGTACTTC.

J is TRBJ1-1 and V is TRBV5-4, with 7 bases matching TRBD1. The CDR3 totals 15 residues. Germline loops: CDR1 SGHNT, CDR2 YYREEE (reference sequence). V lost 1 base and J lost 4; bases outside the gene matches: 7. DNA of the CDR3: TGTGCCAGCAGCTTGAAAGGGGGCGGCCCCACTGAAGCTTTCTTT. This gives the protein CASSLKGGGPTEAFF.

This clone was detected only a few times. This chain connects TRBV5-1 to TRBJ1-1; D gene ambiguous. The CDR3 runs 16 residues. The V end was cut by 4 bases, the J end by 0 bases, with 16 bases between. Germline loops: CDR1 SGHRS, CDR2 YFSETQ. The CDR3 DNA reads TGCGCCAGCAGCCCAGTCGCCAGAACAATGAACACTGAAGCTTTCTTT. This gives the protein CASSPVARTMNTEAFF.

About this clone: Within the sample, other DNA sequences also encode this same CDR3. The rearrangement joins TRBV2 to TRBJ2-3; D gene unclear. CDR3 length: 11 amino acids. Germline V gives CDR1 SNHLY, CDR2 FYNNEI. The V gene lost 4 bases and the J gene lost 6 bases, with 5 bases spanning the gap. This CDR3 is CASSVTDTQYF. In DNA, the CDR3 is TGTGCCAGCAGTGTAACGGATACGCAGTATTTT. Full variable domain (missing parts from reference TRBV2 and TRBJ2-3): EPEVTQTPSHQVTQMGQEVILRCVPISNHLYFYWYRQILGQKVEFLVSFYNNEISEKSEIFDDQFSVERPDGSNFTLKIRSTKLEDSAMYFCASSVTDTQYFGPGTRLTVL.

With regard to this clone: This sample includes further DNA sequences coding for the same CDR3. The J gene is TRBJ1-5, the V gene TRBV30, with D unclear. The CDR3 is 13 residues long. In germline, CDR1 is GTSNPN, CDR2 SVGIG (reference sequence). V lost 2 bases and J 1 base, leaving 6 bases between the germline ends. The CDR3 region has the DNA TGTGCCTGGAGTTTGGACAGCAATCAGCCCCAGCATTTT. Protein: CAWSLDSNQPQHF.

The genes are TRBV5-8 and TRBJ1-1, with 10 bases identical to TRBD1. Per the germline V gene, CDR1 is SGHTS and CDR2 is YDEGEE. The CDR3 runs 17 residues. With 6 bases clipped from V and 4 bases from J, the junction kept 15 bases outside the gene matches. The CDR3 protein is CASIFVGDRGRGTEAFF. CDR3 coding DNA: TGTGCCAGCATATTTGTAGGGGACAGGGGAAGGGGCACTGAAGCTTTCTTT.

This chain links TRBV15 with TRBJ2-7; TRBD1 is a possible D gene (6 bases). Trimming cost V 3 bases and J 6 bases, with 18 bases left between them. The CDR3 is 15 residues long. Per germline, CDR1 LNHNV and CDR2 YYDKDF (reference sequence). CDR3 loop: CATSRENRAISEQYF. In nucleotides, the CDR3 is TGTGCCACCAGCAGGGAGAACAGGGCCATATCCGAGCAGTACTTC.

The rearrangement uses TRBV30 and TRBJ1-4, with a possible D match to TRBD1 (5 bases). Per the germline V gene, CDR1 is GTSNPN and CDR2 is SVGIG (reference sequence). CDR3 length: 14 residues. The germline V and J ends were trimmed by 3 bases and 6 bases, with 14 bases remaining between them. This CDR3 reads CAWSIPRGDEKLFF. The DNA of the CDR3 is TGTGCCTGGAGCATACCCCGGGGGGATGAAAAACTGTTTTTT.

The chain uses TRBV4-3 and TRBJ2-7, with D perhaps being TRBD1 or TRBD2 (5 bases each). The CDR3 length is 15 residues. The V gene lost 2 bases and the J gene lost 4 bases, with 15 bases spanning the gap. Germline CDR1 LGHNA, CDR2 YSLEER. The CDR3 here is CASSQKGQGVYEQYF. DNA of the CDR3: TGCGCCAGCAGCCAAAAAGGGCAGGGAGTATACGAGCAGTACTTC.

A remark on this clone: Within the sample, other DNA sequences also encode this same CDR3. This chain joins TRBV11-3 and TRBJ1-1; the D is unclear. Germline V gene data show CDR1 as SGHNT and CDR2 as YENEEA. V dropped 0 bases and J dropped 2 bases, with 4 bases sitting between them. This CDR3 contains 13 residues. CDR3 residues: CASSLDGNTEAFF. In DNA form, the CDR3 reads TGTGCCAGCAGCTTAGACGGCAACACTGAAGCTTTCTTT.

V usage is TRBV7-2 and J usage is TRBJ1-2; unclear D gene. The V gene's germline CDR1 is SGHTA and CDR2 FQGNSA. There are 15 residues in the CDR3. Deletions cut 1 base from V and 4 bases from J, with 13 bases between. CDR3 in DNA: TGTGCCAGCAGCTTAGTTACGGGAGCGATCTATGGCTACACCTTC. This encodes CASSLVTGAIYGYTF.

J is TRBJ1-2 and V is TRBV28; TRBD1 matches 7 bases. CDR1 MDHEN and CDR2 SYDVKM come from the germline V gene. The CDR3 loop spans 11 amino acids. Germline trimming cut 7 bases from V and 6 bases from J; bases unmatched to any gene: 2. The CDR3 here is CASKDRDGYTF. DNA for the CDR3: TGTGCCAGCAAAGACAGGGATGGCTACACCTTC.

This chain uses TRBV28 with TRBJ1-5; 9 bases fit TRBD1. The CDR3 consists of 14 residues. Germline V gene sequence: CDR1 MDHEN, CDR2 SYDVKM. The J segment lost 5 bases and the V segment lost 10 bases, leaving 9 bases of the junction unmatched. The CDR3 sequence is CATIRDRVYQPQHF. In nucleotides, the CDR3 is TGTGCCACCATCCGGGACAGGGTGTATCAGCCCCAGCATTTT.

DNA of the CDR3: TGCAGCGTTGTTGGTGGGAGGACAGGGAGATACAATGAGCAGTTCTTC. Translated, it gives CSVVGGRTGRYNEQFF. The rearrangement uses TRBV29-1 and TRBJ2-1; TRBD1 matches 8 bases. The CDR3 length is 16 residues. J gave up 4 bases and V 4 bases, and 12 bases lay outside the gene matches. Germline assignment: CDR1 SQVTM and CDR2 ANQGSEA.

The CDR3 nucleotides read TGTGCCAGCAGAAGGGCAGGAATTAACTATGGCTACACCTTC. It yields the protein CASRRAGINYGYTF. The J gene is TRBJ1-2, the V gene TRBV28; D not resolved. In germline, CDR1 is MDHEN, CDR2 SYDVKM. With 6 bases removed from V and 1 base from J, the gap between germline ends came to 12 bases. The CDR3 is 14 residues long.

In this sample, this clone turned up a few times. V gene TRBV6-1 combines with J gene TRBJ1-2; possible D gene TRBD1, 6 bases. The CDR3 is 14 residues long. From germline, CDR1 is MNHNS and CDR2 SASEGT. Trimming left V 6 bases short and J 4 bases short, with 15 bases between. CDR3 loop: CASRGQLQVYGYTF. As DNA, the CDR3 is TGTGCCAGCAGAGGACAGCTTCAGGTCTATGGCTACACCTTC.

The V call is TRBV18, the J call TRBJ1-4, with D possibly being TRBD1 (6 bases). The germline CDR1 and CDR2 sequences are KGHSH and LQKENI. This CDR3 is built from 17 residues. Trimming removed 4 bases at V and 8 bases at J, with 23 bases between. The CDR3 DNA reads as TGTGCCAGCTCACACAGGGCCCCCGGGGGAGACAAGGAAAAACTGTTTTTT. Translation gives CASSHRAPGGDKEKLFF.